The present TCR beta chain was sequenced within a study of shared clonotypes between healthy human individuals. Trimming cost V 1 base and J 3 bases; bases outside gene matches: 7. In germline, CDR1 is SGDLS, CDR2 YYNGEE. This CDR3 has 15 amino acids. Some clones are missing from TCRdb's copy, which holds only in-frame ones; the method was immunoSEQ multiplex PCR. The data contain approximately 2,300,000 clones, around 92% of them singletons. Sequenced input: naive CD4+ T cells from PBMCs. As for subset: CD45RA+ positively selected. This receptor was obtained from a man younger than 30 in good health. Some clones in this sample may be carry-over from other donors' samples. The chain has TRBV9 and TRBJ2-7, with 7 bases lining up with TRBD2. Written as DNA, the CDR3 is TGTGCCAGCAGCGTACGGGCGGGAGAGTTCTACGAGCAGTACTTC. It specifies CASSVRAGEFYEQYF.